This TCR beta chain was documented in a study of blood T cell repertoires in COVID-19. Sequencing was performed with immunoSEQ multiplex PCR; in TCRdb, only in-frame clones are kept and a portion is missing. The sample lists approximately 390,000 clones; about 87% were seen once. This TCR was sampled from a woman aged 50 to 60 who had recovered from COVID-19. Sequenced: PBMCs or T cells enriched from blood (not recorded which).

This chain's CDR3 is CASSQAPRYTQYF. As DNA, the CDR3 is TGTGCCAGCAGCCAAGCCCCCAGGTATACGCAGTATTTT. The genes are TRBV3-1 (or the pseudogene TRBV3-2) and TRBJ2-3; D gene ambiguous. Deletions cut 1 base from V and 7 bases from J, with 9 bases between. CDR1 and CDR2 (germline): LGHDT, YNNKEL (reference sequence). The CDR3 loop spans 13 amino acids.